This T cell receptor (beta chain) was identified during a study of blood T cell repertoires in COVID-19. Germline-derived CDR1 and CDR2 are SGHRS and YFSETQ. This CDR3 is 16 amino acids long. V trimming: 4 bases; J trimming: 4 bases; junction bases outside the gene matches: 11. Clones were read by immunoSEQ multiplex PCR, and TCRdb kept only the in-frame ones, dropping some. This table has about 110,000 clones, about 88% appearing once. The genes are TRBV5-1 and TRBJ2-7; 10 nucleotides align to TRBD1. The sequenced sample consisted of peripheral blood. This TCR came from a woman aged 45-60 years with acute or convalescent COVID-19. This CDR3 reads CASSPSGTGVLYEQYF. For the CDR3, the DNA is TGCGCCAGCAGCCCCTCCGGGACAGGGGTTCTTTACGAGCAGTACTTC.